Below, 9 T cell receptor beta chains from the same sample are listed, as sequenced in a study of blood T cell repertoires in COVID-19. Sequencing was performed with immunoSEQ multiplex PCR; in TCRdb, only in-frame clones are kept and a portion is missing. This table has about 150,000 clones, about 89% appearing once. Source material: peripheral blood. Receptors originate from a man aged 80 or over with acute or convalescent COVID-19.

The chain carries TRBV2 and TRBJ1-1, with 8 bases fitting TRBD1. The CDR3 sequence is 14 residues long. Germline assignment: CDR1 SNHLY and CDR2 FYNNEI. V lost 3 bases and J lost 1; bases outside the gene matches: 1. The CDR3: CASSDRGRNTEAFF. CDR3 sequence (DNA): TGTGCCAGCAGTGACAGGGGGCGGAACACTGAAGCTTTCTTT. Filled out from reference TRBV2 and TRBJ1-1, the complete variable domain reads EPEVTQTPSHQVTQMGQEVILRCVPISNHLYFYWYRQILGQKVEFLVSFYNNEISEKSEIFDDQFSVERPDGSNFTLKIRSTKLEDSAMYFCASSDRGRNTEAFFGQGTRLTVV.

The chain couples TRBV14 to TRBJ2-5; 8 bases map to TRBD1. After removal of 1 base from V and 2 bases from J, the junction contained 9 bases not matched to a gene. CDR3 length: 17 residues. Germline-derived CDR1 and CDR2 are SGHDN and FVKESK. The CDR3 spells CASSQAGRGRLQETQYF. For the CDR3, the DNA is TGTGCCAGCAGCCAAGCGGGCAGGGGGCGACTACAAGAGACCCAGTACTTC.

The chain uses TRBV18 and TRBJ2-1, with 11 bases matching TRBD1. Germline V lookup: CDR1 KGHSH, CDR2 LQKENI. Unmatched junction bases numbered 6, after V lost 2 bases and J lost 9 bases. This CDR3 is 15 amino acids long. The chain's CDR3 is CASSPGTGGSGEQFF. CDR3 nucleotides: TGTGCCAGCTCACCAGGGACAGGGGGTTCCGGTGAGCAGTTCTTC.

The V gene is TRBV11-2, the J gene TRBJ2-4; D perhaps matches TRBD2 (5 bases). Germline V lookup: CDR1 SGHAT, CDR2 FQNNGV. CDR3 length: 11 amino acids. V was trimmed by 4 bases and J by 8 bases, leaving 6 bases between them. Here the CDR3 DNA reads TGTGCCAGCAGCTCGGGGTACATTCAGTACTTC. It yields the protein CASSSGYIQYF.

The chain couples TRBV28 to TRBJ1-5, with TRBD1 matching over 8 bases. V gave up 9 bases and J gave up 4 bases; unmatched junction bases: 5. This CDR3 spans 13 amino acids. The germline V gene has CDR1 MDHEN and CDR2 SYDVKM. The CDR3: CASARQGNQPQHF. Here the CDR3 DNA reads TGTGCCAGTGCTCGACAGGGGAATCAGCCCCAGCATTTT.

This clone was seen just once. V gene TRBV2 combines with J gene TRBJ1-2; 7 positions match TRBD1. After removal of 6 bases from V and 3 bases from J, the junction contained 4 bases not matched to a gene. The CDR3 is made up of 13 amino acids. CDR1 and CDR2 from the germline V gene are SNHLY and FYNNEI. The chain's CDR3 is CASRITGDYGYTF. As DNA, the CDR3 is TGTGCCAGCAGGATTACAGGGGACTATGGCTACACCTTC.

The V call is TRBV5-6, the J call TRBJ1-2, with 7 positions matching TRBD1. Trimming cost V 3 bases and J 8 bases; bases outside gene matches: 7. CDR3 length equals 13 residues. CDR1 is SGHDT, CDR2 YYEEEE, per germline. CDR3 loop: CASSSRQGAGYTF. The CDR3 DNA is TGTGCCAGCAGCTCTAGACAGGGAGCGGGCTACACCTTC.

The chain links TRBV28 to TRBJ1-5; 9 nucleotides agree with TRBD1. The V gene end was trimmed by 5 bases and the J gene end by 10 bases; junction bases not matched to a gene: 9. The CDR3 has 14 amino acids. Looked up from germline, CDR1 is MDHEN and CDR2 is SYDVKM. The CDR3 bases are TGTGCCAGCAGTGGGGGGACAGGGCGATTTCCCCAGCATTTT. Protein sequence: CASSGGTGRFPQHF.

J is TRBJ1-1 and V is TRBV21-1; the table's D call TRBD1 went unverified against the DNA. TRBV21-1 is annotated as a pseudogene. The CDR3 contains 16 residues. The DNA for the CDR3 is TGTGCCAGCAGCAAAGTTAGGGTAACAGGGGCTCGTGAAGCTTTCTTT. Translating gives CASSKVRVTGAREAFF.